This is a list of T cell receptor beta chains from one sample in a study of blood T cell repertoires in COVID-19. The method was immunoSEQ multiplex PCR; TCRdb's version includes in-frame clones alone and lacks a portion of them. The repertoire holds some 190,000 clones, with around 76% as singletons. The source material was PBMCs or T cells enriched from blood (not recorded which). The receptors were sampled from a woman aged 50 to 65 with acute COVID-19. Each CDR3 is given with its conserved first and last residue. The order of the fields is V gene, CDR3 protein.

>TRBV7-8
CASSFLSGGNYGYTF
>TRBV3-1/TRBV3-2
CASSQNYNVLTF
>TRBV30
CAWNLNYGYTF
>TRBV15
CATSATAAYSSGANVLTF
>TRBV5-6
CASSLDWDGGMNTEAFF
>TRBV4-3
CASSHGAGGNYGYTF
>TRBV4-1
CASSQDFSHGGTGANNEQFF
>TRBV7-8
CASSPEAYQPQHF
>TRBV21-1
CASRTGAGETQYF
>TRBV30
CAWRGAPNQPQHF
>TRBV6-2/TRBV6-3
CASSSGTSGGAYNEQFF
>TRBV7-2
CASSQHRGTQETQYF
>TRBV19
CATTRDSNQPQHF
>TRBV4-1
CASSPRFQAPGGYTF
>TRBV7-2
CASSLGTVLAKNIQYF
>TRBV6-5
CASRSDKDGNTIYF
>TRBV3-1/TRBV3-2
CASSQEGRFGAFF
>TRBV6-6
CASSLKDRTPGELGEQFF
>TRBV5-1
CASRSDRVPGNTIYF
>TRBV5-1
CASKPLPTGDYGYTF
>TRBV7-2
CASRPSGTKRGNEQFF
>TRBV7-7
CASSPNRGVGEKLFF
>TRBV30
CASVYPPGNTIYF
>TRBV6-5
CASSYGTGVGNTIYF
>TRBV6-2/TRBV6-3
CASSYLSGNTIYF
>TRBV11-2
CASSRNRQTNEKLFF
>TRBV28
CASSWGTGPTGELFF
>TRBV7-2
CASSLRTANTGELFF
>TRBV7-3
CASSESGTGAYGYTF
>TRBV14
CASSLIGATGNTEAFF
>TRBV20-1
CSAGGSGYTF
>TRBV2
CASREGLARDTQYF
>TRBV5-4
CASSIGQGEAGELFF
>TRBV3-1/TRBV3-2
CASSPDTLEEKLFF
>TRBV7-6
CASSLTQGYTDTQYF
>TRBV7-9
CASSLAGPGNQPQHF
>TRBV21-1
CASSSGLAQPQHF
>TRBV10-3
CAIKGPDEGDGYTF
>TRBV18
CASSRDSTSEAFF
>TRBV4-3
CASSQDADSLWTDTQYF
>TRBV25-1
CASSEITGGGTEAFF
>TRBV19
CASSLGQGNQPQHF
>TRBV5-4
CASSLAGGAETQYF